These T cell receptor beta chains were read from a single sample in a study of T cell responses to AZD1222 COVID-19 vaccine. Some clones are missing from TCRdb's copy, which holds only in-frame ones; the method was immunoSEQ multiplex PCR. This table has around 160,000 clones, 88% appearing once. The source material was peripheral blood, sampled on day 0 of AZD1222 vaccination. The receptor source for this set is an adult in good health. Each CDR3 is given with its conserved first and last residue. A D gene is named only where the DNA matches it firmly. Only some rows state a clone size, as once, few, many or a class for expanded clones.

DNA,CDR3,D,length,V,size,J
TGCGCCAGCCAGTTAAGGGGGGGGACAGATACGCAGTATTTT,CASQLRGGTDTQYF,.,14,TRBV5-1,.,TRBJ2-3
TGTGCCAGCAGCACCCGACAGGGAGATACGCAGTATTTT,CASSTRQGDTQYF,TRBD1,13,TRBV7-2,.,TRBJ2-3
TGTGCCAGCAGTCTAACACCCCCGGGACAGGGTATCTACGAGCAGTACTTC,CASSLTPPGQGIYEQYF,TRBD1,17,TRBV27,.,TRBJ2-7
TGCAGTGCTAGTACGCCAAGCACAGATACGCAGTATTTT,CSASTPSTDTQYF,.,13,TRBV20-1,.,TRBJ2-3
TGTGCCAGCAGTTTACAGGGTTATGGCTACACCTTC,CASSLQGYGYTF,.,12,TRBV2,.,TRBJ1-2
TGTGCCAGCAGACCAGCAGGGGGTTGGGACACTGAAGCTTTCTTT,CASRPAGGWDTEAFF,TRBD1,15,TRBV7-8,.,TRBJ1-1
TGTGCCAGCAAAGCCCAGCGTAATTCACCCCTCCACTTT,CASKAQRNSPLHF,.,13,TRBV27,.,TRBJ1-6
TGTGCCAGCAGCTTAGACGGGACAGGGCGGGCCGGAAACACCATATATTTT,CASSLDGTGRAGNTIYF,TRBD1,17,TRBV7-6,.,TRBJ1-3
TGTGCCAGCAGCTTAGTAGGCATCCAGACGCAGTATTTT,CASSLVGIQTQYF,.,13,TRBV7-2,.,TRBJ2-3
TGTGCCAGCAGCCAGGACAGGGACAATCAGCCCCAGCATTTT,CASSQDRDNQPQHF,TRBD1,14,TRBV5-4,few,TRBJ1-5
TGTGCCAGCAGCCCCGGCGGGACAGTGAGGAGGGAGACCCAGTACTTC,CASSPGGTVRRETQYF,.,16,TRBV7-2,.,TRBJ2-5
TGCAGCGTTGGGGACGGGAACCAAGAGACCCAGTACTTC,CSVGDGNQETQYF,.,13,TRBV29-1,.,TRBJ2-5
TGTGCCAGCATGTCTACTAGCGGGAACACAGATACGCAGTATTTT,CASMSTSGNTDTQYF,TRBD2,15,TRBV2,few,TRBJ2-3
TGTGCCAGCTCACTCTATAGCCGGGGAGAAATTGAAGCTTTCTTT,CASSLYSRGEIEAFF,.,15,TRBV18,.,TRBJ1-1
TGTGCCACCAGTGGTTCGACAGAAGAAGCTTTCTTT,CATSGSTEEAFF,.,12,TRBV24-1,.,TRBJ1-1
TGTGCCAGCAGCTTAGCGCGGGGGATGAACACTGAAGCTTTCTTT,CASSLARGMNTEAFF,.,15,TRBV7-9,.,TRBJ1-1
TGTGCCAGCAGCAAGGGGGCTAGCACCATATATTTT,CASSKGASTIYF,.,12,TRBV21-1,.,TRBJ1-3
TGTGCCAGCAGCTTATTGGCGTTAAGTTCTGGAAACACCATATATTTT,CASSLLALSSGNTIYF,.,16,TRBV7-9,.,TRBJ1-3
TGTGCCAGCAGTGCGGCCCGGACAAGCACCGGGGAGCTGTTTTTT,CASSAARTSTGELFF,.,15,TRBV2,.,TRBJ2-2
TGTGCCAGCAGCATCGGACAGGGGGGGGAAAAACTGTTTTTT,CASSIGQGGEKLFF,TRBD1,14,TRBV5-4,.,TRBJ1-4
TGTGCCAGCTCACCACAGGGACTCCAAGAGACCCAGTACTTC,CASSPQGLQETQYF,.,14,TRBV18,.,TRBJ2-5
TGTGCTAGTGGTTTGTCCCCCCTCGCGGACAATGAGCAGTTCTTC,CASGLSPLADNEQFF,.,15,TRBV12-5,once,TRBJ2-1